The subject of this entry is one T cell receptor beta chain. Its antigen is as yet unknown. The data derive from a study of T cells in tuberculosis. As for the study in general: T cells were selected with CD1B tetramers loaded with glucose monomycolate. Overall study results and limits: Active tuberculosis TCR-alpha repertoires lay closer to GMM-specific TCRs than IGRA-negative controls, suggesting clonal expansion.

In germline, CDR1 is MNHEY, CDR2 SVGAGI. This CDR3 is built from 13 residues. Deletions cut 7 bases from V and 5 bases from J, with 14 bases between. This table comes from immunoSEQ multiplex PCR, and its TCRdb copy is limited to in-frame clones, with some not included. The sample contains 25,000 or so clones, around 91% of which appear only once. The chain carries TRBV6-5 and TRBJ2-5, with a tentative D call TRBD2 (5 bases). The origin of this receptor is a donor between 5 and 29 years old with latent tuberculosis or without tuberculosis infection. Input material: PBMCs. CDR3 DNA: TGTGCCAGCACGGGGAATTTGGTTGAGACCCAGTACTTC. It translates to CASTGNLVETQYF.